The sequence of this TCR beta chain was determined in a study of cytomegalovirus exposure and HLA in healthy donors. The PCR made use of 60 Vbeta and 13 Jbeta primers. As handled by the study authors: In a later analysis, some 80 million unique TCR beta chains included roughly 11 million shared by two or more donors. TCRdb's copy holds only in-frame clones and misses some; the assay was immunoSEQ multiplex PCR. V, J and clone size reflect that table, while D and trimming were determined from the DNA. The sample includes roughly 75,000 clones. Remarks on this clone: What it binds is unknown.

Likely unrecorded immune exposures existed in these nominally healthy donors. Study-level findings and limits: Donors belonging to an Asian-associated ancestry cluster reportedly showed fewer N-insertions in productive TCRs than the roughly 670-donor mean, according to what a later analysis found.

This receptor was obtained from a man aged 40-49 years in good health and CMV-seronegative. Sequenced sample: PBMCs.

The CDR3 is CASSPGQGAGKLFF. CDR3 in DNA: TGTGCCAGCAGCCCGGGACAGGGGGCGGGTAAACTGTTTTTT. V is TRBV11-2 and J is TRBJ1-4; 12 bases fit TRBD1. CDR1 and CDR2 from the germline V gene are SGHAT and FQNNGV. With V trimmed by 5 bases and J by 11 bases, 6 bases remained unmatched. This CDR3 has 14 amino acids.